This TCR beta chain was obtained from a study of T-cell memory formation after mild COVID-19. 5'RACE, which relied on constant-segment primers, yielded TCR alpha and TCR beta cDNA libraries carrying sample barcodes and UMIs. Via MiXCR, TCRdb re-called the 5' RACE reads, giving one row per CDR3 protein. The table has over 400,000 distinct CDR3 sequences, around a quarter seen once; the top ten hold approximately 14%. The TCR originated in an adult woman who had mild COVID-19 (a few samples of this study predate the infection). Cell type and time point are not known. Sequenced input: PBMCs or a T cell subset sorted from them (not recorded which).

The chain's CDR3 is CASSVWGPSTDTQYF. Here the CDR3 DNA reads TGTGCCAGCAGTGTATGGGGGCCTAGCACAGATACGCAGTATTTT. This chain links TRBV6-1 with TRBJ2-3; perhaps TRBD1 as D (6 bases). The germline gives CDR1 MNHNS, CDR2 SASEGT. CDR3 length: 15 residues. V was shortened by 4 bases and J by 0 bases, with 11 bases between the two germline ends.